The following is a T cell receptor beta chain sequence with its context. This sample stems from a study of blood T cell repertoires in COVID-19. Study-wide context: Acute and convalescent COVID-19 specimens originated in the United States, Italy and Spain. The analysed material was cDNA or gDNA that came from T cells, B-cell-depleted T cells, or PBMCs.

This CDR3 contains 14 residues. Germline V lookup: CDR1 SGHVS, CDR2 FQNEAQ. V was pared by 5 bases and J by 7 bases, with 5 bases of the junction left unmatched. Generated by immunoSEQ multiplex PCR, the TCRdb table keeps only in-frame clones and is missing some. The table lists over 70,000 clones, about 89% of them singletons. Followed over time, Seattle patients had been enrolled while infection was active. The sequenced sample consisted of peripheral blood. V gene TRBV7-8 combines with J gene TRBJ1-3; 10 nucleotides agree with TRBD1. The receptor comes from a man aged 45-65 years with COVID-19, enrolled during active disease. This CDR3 is CASSPGQGGNTIYF. CDR3 nucleotides: TGTGCCAGCAGCCCCGGACAGGGGGGGAACACCATATATTTT.